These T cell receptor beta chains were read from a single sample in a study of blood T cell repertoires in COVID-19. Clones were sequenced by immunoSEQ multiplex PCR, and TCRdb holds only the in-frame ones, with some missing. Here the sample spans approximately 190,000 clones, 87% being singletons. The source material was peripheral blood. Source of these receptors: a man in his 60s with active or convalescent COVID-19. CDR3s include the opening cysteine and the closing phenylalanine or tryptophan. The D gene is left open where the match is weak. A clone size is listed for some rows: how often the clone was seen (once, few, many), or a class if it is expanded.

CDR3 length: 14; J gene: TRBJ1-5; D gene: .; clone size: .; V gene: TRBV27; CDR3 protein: CASSFNSNNQPQHF; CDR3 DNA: TGTGCCAGCAGTTTTAACAGCAACAATCAGCCCCAGCATTTT
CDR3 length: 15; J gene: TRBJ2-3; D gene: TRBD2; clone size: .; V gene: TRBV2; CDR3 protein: CASRSGTTSTDTQYF; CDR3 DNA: TGTGCCAGCAGATCCGGGACTACAAGCACAGATACGCAGTATTTT
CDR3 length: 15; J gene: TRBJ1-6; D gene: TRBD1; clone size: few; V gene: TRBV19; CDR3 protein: CASNLGQGANSPLHF; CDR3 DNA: TGTGCCAGTAACCTAGGACAGGGGGCGAATTCACCCCTCCACTTT
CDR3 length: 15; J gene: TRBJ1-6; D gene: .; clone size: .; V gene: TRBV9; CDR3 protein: CASSVGGILGSPLHF; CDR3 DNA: TGTGCCAGCAGCGTAGGGGGCATTTTGGGTTCACCCCTCCACTTT
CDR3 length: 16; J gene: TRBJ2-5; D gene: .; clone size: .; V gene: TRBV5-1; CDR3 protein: CASSLGHRAAEETQYF; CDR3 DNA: TGCGCCAGCAGCTTGGGGCACAGGGCTGCGGAGGAGACCCAGTACTTC
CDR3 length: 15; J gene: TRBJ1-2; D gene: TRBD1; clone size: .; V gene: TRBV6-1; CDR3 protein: CASSEDPGGHYGYTF; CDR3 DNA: TGTGCCAGCAGTGAAGATCCAGGGGGCCACTATGGCTACACCTTC
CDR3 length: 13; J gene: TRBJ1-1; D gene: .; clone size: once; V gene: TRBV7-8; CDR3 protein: CASGKTENTEAFF; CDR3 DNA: TGTGCCAGCGGAAAAACAGAGAACACTGAAGCTTTCTTT
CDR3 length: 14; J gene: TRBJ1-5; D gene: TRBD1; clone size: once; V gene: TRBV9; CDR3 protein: CASSADRGNQPQHF; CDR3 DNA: TGTGCCAGCAGCGCGGACAGGGGCAATCAGCCCCAGCATTTT
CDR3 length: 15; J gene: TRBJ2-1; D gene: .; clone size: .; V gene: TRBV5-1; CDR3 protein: CASSLGGQPYNEQFF; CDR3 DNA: TGCGCCAGCAGCTTGGGGGGACAACCCTACAATGAGCAGTTCTTC
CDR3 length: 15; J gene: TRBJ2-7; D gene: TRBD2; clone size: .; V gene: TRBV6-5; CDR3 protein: CASSYSSGGAYEQYF; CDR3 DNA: TGTGCCAGCAGTTACTCATCCGGGGGGGCCTACGAGCAGTACTTC
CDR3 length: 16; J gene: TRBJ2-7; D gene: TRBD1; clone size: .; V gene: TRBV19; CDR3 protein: CASSRSRGTGSDEQYF; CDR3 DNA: TGTGCCAGTAGCCGATCCCGGGGGACAGGGAGCGACGAGCAGTACTTC
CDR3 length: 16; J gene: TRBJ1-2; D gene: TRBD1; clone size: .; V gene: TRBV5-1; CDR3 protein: CASSLVTGVSNYGYTF; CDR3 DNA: TGCGCCAGCAGCTTGGTGACAGGGGTATCGAACTATGGCTACACCTTC
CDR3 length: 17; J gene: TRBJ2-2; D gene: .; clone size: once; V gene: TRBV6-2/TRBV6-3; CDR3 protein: CASSSPRGRSDTGELFF; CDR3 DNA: TGTGCCAGCAGTTCCCCACGGGGAAGGAGTGATACCGGGGAGCTGTTTTTT
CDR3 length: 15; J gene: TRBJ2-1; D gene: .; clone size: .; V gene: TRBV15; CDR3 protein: CATSRDSSSYNEQFF; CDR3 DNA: TGTGCCACCAGCAGAGATAGCAGCTCCTACAATGAGCAGTTCTTC
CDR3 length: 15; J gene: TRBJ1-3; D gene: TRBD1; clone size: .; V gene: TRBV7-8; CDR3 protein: CASSWAGQGGNTIYF; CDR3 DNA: TGTGCCAGCAGCTGGGCGGGACAGGGTGGAAACACCATATATTTT
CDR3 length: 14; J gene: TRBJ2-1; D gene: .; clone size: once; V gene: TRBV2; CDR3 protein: CASSVNRGGNEQFF; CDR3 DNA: TGTGCCAGCAGTGTAAACAGGGGGGGAAATGAGCAGTTCTTC
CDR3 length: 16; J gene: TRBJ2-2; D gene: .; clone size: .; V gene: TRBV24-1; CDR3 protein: CATSDVGGPNTGELFF; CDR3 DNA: TGTGCCACCAGTGATGTAGGGGGACCGAACACCGGGGAGCTGTTTTTT
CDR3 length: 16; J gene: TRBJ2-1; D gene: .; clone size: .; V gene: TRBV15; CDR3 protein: CATSRGRQTGSNEQFF; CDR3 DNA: TGTGCCACCAGCAGAGGGAGACAGACAGGATCCAATGAGCAGTTCTTC
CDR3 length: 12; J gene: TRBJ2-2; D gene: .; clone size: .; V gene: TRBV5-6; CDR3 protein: CASSLSRGELFF; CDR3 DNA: TGTGCCAGCAGCTTGAGCCGCGGGGAGCTGTTTTTT
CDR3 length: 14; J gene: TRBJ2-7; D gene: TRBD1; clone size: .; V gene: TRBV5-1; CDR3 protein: CASSLVVGDREEYF; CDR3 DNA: TGCGCCAGCAGCTTGGTGGTAGGGGACAGGGAGGAGTACTTC
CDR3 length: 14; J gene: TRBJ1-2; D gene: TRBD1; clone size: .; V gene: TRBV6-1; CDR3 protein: CASSEADRGGGYTF; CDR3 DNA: TGTGCCAGCAGTGAAGCAGACAGGGGAGGCGGCTACACCTTC
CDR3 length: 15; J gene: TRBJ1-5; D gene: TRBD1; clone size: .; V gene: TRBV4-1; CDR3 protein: CASSQPDRANQPQHF; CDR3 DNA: TGCGCCAGCAGCCAACCAGACAGGGCGAATCAGCCCCAGCATTTT
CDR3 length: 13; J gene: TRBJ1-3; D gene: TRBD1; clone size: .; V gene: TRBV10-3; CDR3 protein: CAIKGALGNTIYF; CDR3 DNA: TGTGCCATCAAGGGGGCGTTAGGAAACACCATATATTTT
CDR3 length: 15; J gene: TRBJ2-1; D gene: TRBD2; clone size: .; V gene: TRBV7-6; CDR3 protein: CASRALAGGNNEQFF; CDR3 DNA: TGTGCCAGCAGAGCTTTAGCGGGGGGTAACAATGAGCAGTTCTTC
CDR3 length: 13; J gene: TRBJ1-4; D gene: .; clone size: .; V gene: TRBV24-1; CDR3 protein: CATSGHGGEKLFF; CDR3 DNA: TGTGCCACCAGTGGCCACGGGGGTGAAAAACTGTTTTTT
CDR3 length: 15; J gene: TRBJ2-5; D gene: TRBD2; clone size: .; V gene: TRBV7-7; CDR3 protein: CASSSGTSGGKTQYF; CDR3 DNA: TGTGCCAGCAGCTCGGGGACTAGCGGGGGGAAGACCCAGTACTTC
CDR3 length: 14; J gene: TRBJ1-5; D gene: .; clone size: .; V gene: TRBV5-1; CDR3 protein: CASSLSGSNQPQHF; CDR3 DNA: TGCGCCAGCAGCTTGTCAGGTAGCAATCAGCCCCAGCATTTT
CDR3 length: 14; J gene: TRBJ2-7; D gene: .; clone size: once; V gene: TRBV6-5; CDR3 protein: CASSYSVSSYEQYF; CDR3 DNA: TGTGCCAGCAGTTACTCCGTTAGCTCCTACGAGCAGTACTTC
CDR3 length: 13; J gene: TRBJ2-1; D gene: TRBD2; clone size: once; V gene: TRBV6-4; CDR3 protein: CASSAGLANEQFF; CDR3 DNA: TGTGCCAGCAGTGCGGGACTAGCCAATGAGCAGTTCTTC
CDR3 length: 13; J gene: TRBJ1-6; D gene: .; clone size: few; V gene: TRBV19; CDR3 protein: CASSISYNSPLHF; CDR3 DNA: TGTGCCAGTAGCATCTCCTATAATTCACCCCTCCACTTT
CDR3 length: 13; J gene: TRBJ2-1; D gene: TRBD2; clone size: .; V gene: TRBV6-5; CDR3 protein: CASGLAGDNEQFF; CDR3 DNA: TGTGCCAGCGGCCTAGCGGGGGACAATGAGCAGTTCTTC
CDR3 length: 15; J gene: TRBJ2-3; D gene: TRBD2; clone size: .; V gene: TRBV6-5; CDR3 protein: CASKGASGYTDTQYF; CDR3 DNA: TGTGCCAGCAAGGGAGCTAGCGGGTACACAGATACGCAGTATTTT
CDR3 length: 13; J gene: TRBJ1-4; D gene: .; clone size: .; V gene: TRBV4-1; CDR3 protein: CASSQVVTERLFF; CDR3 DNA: TGCGCCAGCAGCCAAGTGGTTACTGAGAGACTGTTTTTT
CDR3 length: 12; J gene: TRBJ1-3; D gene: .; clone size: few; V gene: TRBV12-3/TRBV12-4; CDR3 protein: CASSLSGNTIYF; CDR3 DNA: TGTGCCAGCAGTCTTTCTGGAAACACCATATATTTT
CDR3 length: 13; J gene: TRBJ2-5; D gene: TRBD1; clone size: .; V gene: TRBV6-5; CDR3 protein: CASSFDRGETQYF; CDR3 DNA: TGTGCCAGCAGTTTCGACAGGGGAGAGACCCAGTACTTC
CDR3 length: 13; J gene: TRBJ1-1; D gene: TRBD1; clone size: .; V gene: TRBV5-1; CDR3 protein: CASSGQGDTEAFF; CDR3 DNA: TGCGCCAGTAGCGGACAGGGGGACACTGAAGCTTTCTTT
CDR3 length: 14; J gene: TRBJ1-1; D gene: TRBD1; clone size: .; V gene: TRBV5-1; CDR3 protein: CASSPGTVHTEAFF; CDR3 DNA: TGCGCCAGCAGCCCCGGGACAGTGCACACTGAAGCTTTCTTT
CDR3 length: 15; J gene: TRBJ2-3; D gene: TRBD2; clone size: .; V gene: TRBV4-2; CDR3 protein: CASSQVAGQTDTQYF; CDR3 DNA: TGTGCCAGCAGCCAAGTAGCGGGGCAAACAGATACGCAGTATTTT
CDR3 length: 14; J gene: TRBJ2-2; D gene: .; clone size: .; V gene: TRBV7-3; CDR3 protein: CASSSKTGAGELFF; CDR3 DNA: TGTGCCAGCAGCTCGAAGACAGGCGCCGGGGAGCTGTTTTTT
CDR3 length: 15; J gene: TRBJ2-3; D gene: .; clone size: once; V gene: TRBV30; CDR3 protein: CAWSGGGSRPDTQYF; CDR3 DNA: TGTGCCTGGAGTGGGGGAGGATCCAGGCCAGATACGCAGTATTTT
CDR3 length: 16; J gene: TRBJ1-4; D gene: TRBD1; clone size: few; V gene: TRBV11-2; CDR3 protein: CASSLVRTGEGEKLFF; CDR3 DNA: TGTGCCAGCAGCTTAGTCAGGACAGGGGAGGGTGAAAAACTGTTTTTT
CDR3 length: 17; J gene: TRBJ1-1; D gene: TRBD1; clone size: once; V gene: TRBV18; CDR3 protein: CASSATGTGGAGTEAFF; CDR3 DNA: TGTGCCAGCTCCGCAACCGGGACAGGGGGCGCAGGGACTGAAGCTTTCTTT
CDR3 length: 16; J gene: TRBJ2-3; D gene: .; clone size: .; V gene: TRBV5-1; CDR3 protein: CASSPTGPFSTDTQYF; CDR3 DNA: TGCGCCAGCAGCCCCACAGGACCGTTTAGCACAGATACGCAGTATTTT
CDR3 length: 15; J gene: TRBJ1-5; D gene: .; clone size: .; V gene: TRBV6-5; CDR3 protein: CASSRDRYSNQPQHF; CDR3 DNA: TGTGCCAGCAGTCGCGACAGATATAGCAATCAGCCCCAGCATTTT
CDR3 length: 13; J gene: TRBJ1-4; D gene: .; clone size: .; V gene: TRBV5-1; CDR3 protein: CASSLGSEEKLFF; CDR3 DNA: TGCGCCAGCAGCTTGGGGAGTGAAGAAAAACTGTTTTTT